This note documents a single T cell receptor (beta chain) sequence. The V gene's germline CDR1 is SEHNR and CDR2 FQNEAQ (reference sequence). V lost 5 bases, J lost 4 bases, and 14 bases lay in between. The CDR3 contains 14 residues. The sample is drawn from a study of blood T cell repertoires in COVID-19. On the study more broadly: Samples taken during acute and convalescent COVID-19 were collected in the United States, Italy and Spain. Sources were T cells, B-cell-depleted T cells, or PBMCs; the material itself was cDNA or gDNA.

In the authors' methods: Amplified reference gene primers provided the basis for estimating nucleated cell counts. Only in-frame clones appear in the TCRdb table, and some are missing; sequencing was by immunoSEQ multiplex PCR. The V and J calls and clone size are taken from that table; D and trimming were inferred from the DNA. There are approximately 120,000 clones in the sample; roughly 83% occur only once, and 15% to 20% lies in the top ten. The sequence derives from a woman aged 60-70 years with acute or convalescent COVID-19. This chain connects TRBV7-9 to TRBJ2-5; D may be TRBD2 (5 bases). The sample consisted of peripheral blood. CDR3 DNA: TGTGCCAGCAGCCCCTACGGTGGAGGAGAGACCCAGTACTTC. Translated, it gives CASSPYGGGETQYF.